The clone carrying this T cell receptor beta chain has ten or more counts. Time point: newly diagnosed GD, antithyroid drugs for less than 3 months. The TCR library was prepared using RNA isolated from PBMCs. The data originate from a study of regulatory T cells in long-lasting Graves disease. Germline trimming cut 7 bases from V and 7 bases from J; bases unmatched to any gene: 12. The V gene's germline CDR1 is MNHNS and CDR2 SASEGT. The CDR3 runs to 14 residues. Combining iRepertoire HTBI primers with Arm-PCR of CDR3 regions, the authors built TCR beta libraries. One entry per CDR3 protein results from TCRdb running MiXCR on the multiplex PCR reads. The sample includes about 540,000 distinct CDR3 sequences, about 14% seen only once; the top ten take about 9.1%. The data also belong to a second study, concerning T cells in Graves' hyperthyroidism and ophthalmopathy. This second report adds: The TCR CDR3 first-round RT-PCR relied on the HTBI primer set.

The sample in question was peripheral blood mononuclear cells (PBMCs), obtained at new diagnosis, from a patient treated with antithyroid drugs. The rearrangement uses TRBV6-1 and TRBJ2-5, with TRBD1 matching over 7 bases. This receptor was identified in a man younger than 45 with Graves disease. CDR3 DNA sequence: TGTGCCAGCAAGAACTTCGGGACAGCTTGGACCCAGTACTTC. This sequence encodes CASKNFGTAWTQYF.